A selection of T cell receptor beta chains follows, all from one sample in a study of blood T cell repertoires in COVID-19. Clones were sequenced by immunoSEQ multiplex PCR, and TCRdb holds only the in-frame ones, with some missing. Of about 170,000 clones detected, 88% appear once; the ten largest clones hold approximately 2.1%. The specimen sequenced was peripheral blood. The receptors were gathered from a man aged 50 to 59 who had recovered from COVID-19. The CDR3 runs from the conserved cysteine through the conserved F or W. A D gene is named only where the DNA matches it firmly. Expanded clones are given a class, and other clones once, few, many or no size at all.

size | D | J | V | DNA | CDR3
NA | TRBD1 | TRBJ2-1 | TRBV27 | TGTGCCAGCAGTTCCCCGGGACAGATCTACAATGAGCAGTTCTTC | CASSSPGQIYNEQFF
NA | TRBD1 | TRBJ2-2 | TRBV4-1 | TGCGCCAGCAGCCAAGCGGGACAGGGGGCCGGGGAGCTGTTTTTT | CASSQAGQGAGELFF
NA | NA | TRBJ1-1 | TRBV7-2 | TGTGCCAGCAGCTTCCCCGGGAGGGTTTTCGCTGCTGACTTT | CASSFPGRVFAADF
once | NA | TRBJ1-1 | TRBV6-5 | TGTGCCAGCAACGAAGACACCTCGAACACTGAAGCTTTCTTT | CASNEDTSNTEAFF
NA | TRBD1 | TRBJ2-7 | TRBV10-3 | TGTGCCATCGGGACGACAGGGGGCACGGCCGAGCAGTACTTC | CAIGTTGGTAEQYF
NA | NA | TRBJ2-4 | TRBV18 | TGTGCCAGCTCACCACTTGAACAGCGGGCGGTGAACAAAAACATTCAGTACTTC | CASSPLEQRAVNKNIQYF
few | NA | TRBJ1-5 | TRBV11-2 | TGTGCCAGCAGCTTGGGGCAGGGGAATCAGCCCCAGCATTTT | CASSLGQGNQPQHF
NA | TRBD1 | TRBJ2-7 | TRBV6-5 | TGTGCCAGTAACAACAGACAGGGGTCCGAGCAGTACTTC | CASNNRQGSEQYF
NA | TRBD1 | TRBJ2-6 | TRBV7-9 | TGTGCCAGCAGCCCGCGGGACAGGGGGCGCTCAGCTGGGGCCAACGTCCTGACTTTC | CASSPRDRGRSAGANVLTF
few | TRBD1 | TRBJ2-7 | TRBV27 | TGTGCCAGCAGTCCGACAGGGAACGGCTACGAGCAGTACTTC | CASSPTGNGYEQYF
NA | TRBD2 | TRBJ2-2 | TRBV7-3 | TGTGCCAGCAGTCTAGCGGGGACCGGGGAGCTGTTTTTT | CASSLAGTGELFF
NA | NA | TRBJ1-1 | TRBV18 | TGTGCCAGCTCCGCCCTCTGGACAGCAGCTAGTGAAGCTTTCTTT | CASSALWTAASEAFF
NA | NA | TRBJ2-5 | TRBV7-2 | TGTGCCAGCAGCTTACACAGGGCCCTCGGGGAGACCCAGTACTTC | CASSLHRALGETQYF
NA | TRBD2 | TRBJ2-7 | TRBV6-2/TRBV6-3 | TGTGCCAGCAGTCGACCAACTAGCGGGTGGTACGAGCAGTACTTC | CASSRPTSGWYEQYF
NA | TRBD1 | TRBJ2-7 | TRBV5-1 | TGCGCCAGCAGCTTTAGACAGGGGGGCGAGCAGTACTTC | CASSFRQGGEQYF
NA | NA | TRBJ2-3 | TRBV18 | TGTGCCAGCTCACCGCAGGGGGAGGGCACAGATACGCAGTATTTT | CASSPQGEGTDTQYF
few | TRBD1 | TRBJ2-7 | TRBV18 | TGTGCCAGCTCACCAGGGGCAGGGGGAAGAGACGAGCAGTACTTC | CASSPGAGGRDEQYF
few | TRBD2 | TRBJ2-7 | TRBV5-8 | TGTGCCAGCAGCTCTGACTCCGGACTAGCGGCATACGAGCAGTACTTC | CASSSDSGLAAYEQYF
few | NA | TRBJ1-3 | TRBV19 | TGTGCCAGTAGGGGACGGACAGATGGAAACACCATATATTTT | CASRGRTDGNTIYF
few | NA | TRBJ2-7 | TRBV2 | TGTGCCAGCAGTGAAGGGGGGCCAGGGAAAGAGCAGTACTTC | CASSEGGPGKEQYF
NA | NA | TRBJ2-4 | TRBV11-2 | TGTGCCAGCAGCTTAGTAAAGGGGGAGAACATTCAGTACTTC | CASSLVKGENIQYF
few | NA | TRBJ2-2 | TRBV5-4 | TGTGCCAGCAGCTTGCGGTTCCCTAACACCGGGGAGCTGTTTTTT | CASSLRFPNTGELFF
NA | TRBD1 | TRBJ1-5 | TRBV19 | TGTGCCAGTAGACCGACAGGGGAAAGCAATCAGCCCCAGCATTTT | CASRPTGESNQPQHF
NA | NA | TRBJ2-3 | TRBV5-4 | TGTGCCAGCAGCTTGGACGGAGCTAGCACAGATACGCAGTATTTT | CASSLDGASTDTQYF
NA | NA | TRBJ2-1 | TRBV29-1 | TGCAGCGTTGCGGCGGTTAATGAGCAGTTCTTC | CSVAAVNEQFF
NA | NA | TRBJ2-7 | TRBV5-6 | TGTGCCAGCAACATTGGGGGGAGGGGGAGCTCCTACGAGCAGTACTTC | CASNIGGRGSSYEQYF
NA | TRBD1 | TRBJ1-5 | TRBV6-6 | TGTGCCAGCAGTTATAGGGACAGAGACAATCAGCCCCAGCATTTT | CASSYRDRDNQPQHF
NA | NA | TRBJ2-2 | TRBV10-2 | TGCGCCAGCAGACAGGTTACCGGGGAGCTGTTTTTT | CASRQVTGELFF
NA | NA | TRBJ2-7 | TRBV19 | TGTGCCAGTAGTATAGATCACAGCTACTACGAGCAGTACTTC | CASSIDHSYYEQYF
NA | NA | TRBJ2-1 | TRBV21-1 | TGTGCCAGCAGCAAAGTCCGACAGGGGGGTTACAATGAGCAGTTCTTC | CASSKVRQGGYNEQFF
once | NA | TRBJ1-1 | TRBV28 | TGTGCCAGCAGTGGAACAGGGCTGAACACTGAAGCTTTCTTT | CASSGTGLNTEAFF
NA | TRBD2 | TRBJ2-5 | TRBV18 | TGTGCCAGCTCACCCCTAAGGGCGGGAGCGAAAGAGACCCAGTACTTC | CASSPLRAGAKETQYF
few | NA | TRBJ1-3 | TRBV25-1 | TGTGCCAGCCGAAACGCGGGGGAACCTGGAAACACCATATATTTT | CASRNAGEPGNTIYF
NA | TRBD2 | TRBJ2-1 | TRBV5-4 | TGTGCCAGCGAACTAGCGGGGTATTACAATGAGCAGTTCTTC | CASELAGYYNEQFF
NA | TRBD2 | TRBJ2-3 | TRBV5-8 | TGTGCCAGCAGCTCCTATCCGGGACTAGCGTCAGATACGCAGTATTTT | CASSSYPGLASDTQYF
NA | TRBD1 | TRBJ2-1 | TRBV6-5 | TGTGCCAGCAGGGGACAGGGGGCAAATGAGCAGTTCTTC | CASRGQGANEQFF
NA | NA | TRBJ2-1 | TRBV24-1 | TGTGCCACCAAGGAGGACAATGAGCAGTTCTTC | CATKEDNEQFF
NA | NA | TRBJ1-5 | TRBV27 | TGTGCCAGCAGCCGAGATGCAGGGTGGAATCAGCCCCAGCATTTT | CASSRDAGWNQPQHF
NA | NA | TRBJ2-2 | TRBV7-3 | TGTGCCAGCAGCTTAGCCCAGGGGCGTAACACCGGGGAGCTGTTTTTT | CASSLAQGRNTGELFF
few | NA | TRBJ2-1 | TRBV6-2/TRBV6-3 | TGTGCCAGCAGTCCACGTGGGGGGAGCTCCTACAATGAGCAGTTCTTC | CASSPRGGSSYNEQFF
once | TRBD1 | TRBJ1-5 | TRBV19 | TGTGCCAGTAGTATGTGGGACAGGGGTCGTCAGCCCCAGCATTTT | CASSMWDRGRQPQHF
NA | TRBD1 | TRBJ1-5 | TRBV7-2 | TGTGCCAGCAGCCCAGGGACAGGGTACAATCAGCCCCAGCATTTT | CASSPGTGYNQPQHF
NA | NA | TRBJ1-2 | TRBV6-5 | TGTGCCAGCTCAGTGGTAACAGCAACTAACTATGGCTACACCTTC | CASSVVTATNYGYTF
NA | TRBD1 | TRBJ1-1 | TRBV4-1 | TGCGCCAGCAGCCAAGGGGGACAGTCTGAAGCTTTCTTT | CASSQGGQSEAFF
NA | NA | TRBJ2-2 | TRBV5-1 | TGCGCCAGCAGCTCCAGTGGGAGCGGGGAGCTGTTTTTT | CASSSSGSGELFF
NA | TRBD2 | TRBJ2-5 | TRBV7-9 | TGTGCCAGCAGCGGCGGGAGACTAGCGGGACTCCAAGAGACCCAGTACTTC | CASSGGRLAGLQETQYF
NA | NA | TRBJ2-3 | TRBV11-2 | TGTGCCAGCAGCTCACAGGGAGTGGATACGCAGTATTTT | CASSSQGVDTQYF
NA | NA | TRBJ2-7 | TRBV7-3 | TGTGCCAGCAGCTTAGGGGGGATCGGCTACGAGCAGTACTTC | CASSLGGIGYEQYF
NA | TRBD2 | TRBJ2-1 | TRBV5-1 | TGCGCCAGCAGCTTGGCCCCCGGGGGGGGTAAAAATGAGCAGTTCTTC | CASSLAPGGGKNEQFF
NA | TRBD2 | TRBJ2-1 | TRBV2 | TGTGCCACCCCGACGGTGGCGGGAGTTGTGGATGAGCAGTTCTTC | CATPTVAGVVDEQFF
NA | TRBD1 | TRBJ2-7 | TRBV6-5 | TGTGCCAGCAGTTATTGGCGGGACAGGGGGCGCGAGCAGTACTTC | CASSYWRDRGREQYF
NA | NA | TRBJ1-1 | TRBV27 | TGTGCCAGCAGTCGTGGGGGGTTTAGGACTGAAGCTTTCTTT | CASSRGGFRTEAFF
NA | TRBD2 | TRBJ2-3 | TRBV19 | TGTGCCAGTAGTATAGGACTAGCGGGGAACACAGATACGCAGTATTTT | CASSIGLAGNTDTQYF
NA | TRBD1 | TRBJ1-1 | TRBV11-1 | TGTGCCAGCACGCTACAGGGGGAAGCTTTCTTT | CASTLQGEAFF
NA | TRBD1 | TRBJ1-2 | TRBV4-3 | TGCGCCAGCAGCCCCAAGACAGGGTGGGGAGATGGCTACACCTTC | CASSPKTGWGDGYTF
NA | NA | TRBJ2-1 | TRBV15 | TGTGCCACCAGCAGGACAGGGGTTGGTAGCCGGGGGGCCTACAATGAGCAGTTCTTC | CATSRTGVGSRGAYNEQFF
NA | NA | TRBJ2-1 | TRBV27 | TGTGCCAGCAGGAGCAACAGCGGGCATGAGCAGTTCTTC | CASRSNSGHEQFF
NA | TRBD1 | TRBJ2-3 | TRBV5-1 | TGCGCCTCTCACCGGGACAGGGGTGCAGATACGCAGTATTTT | CASHRDRGADTQYF
NA | NA | TRBJ1-5 | TRBV24-1 | TGTGCCACCAGTGATTCGGGGGTCCCAGGCCAGCCCCAGCATTTT | CATSDSGVPGQPQHF
few | NA | TRBJ2-7 | TRBV19 | TGTGCCACGAGGGACACCGCCTACGAGCAGTACTTC | CATRDTAYEQYF